The 23 T cell receptor beta chains listed next were all sequenced from one sample in a study of blood T cell repertoires in COVID-19. The assay was immunoSEQ multiplex PCR, and TCRdb's table has in-frame clones only and misses some. The sample has under 300,000 clones, more than 60% seen once. Specimen: peripheral blood. These receptors came from a woman aged 40 to 55 with active or convalescent COVID-19.

The V gene is TRBV4-1, the J gene TRBJ2-2; no firm D call. Germline assignment: CDR1 MGHRA and CDR2 YSYEKL. V was pared by 4 bases and J by 1 base, with 10 bases between. CDR3 length: 15 residues. The CDR3 sequence is CASSPATLNTGELFF. DNA of the CDR3: TGCGCCAGCAGCCCGGCGACACTGAACACCGGGGAGCTGTTTTTT.

V and J are TRBV10-2 and TRBJ1-2, with TRBD1 as a possible D gene (6 bases). The ends were cut back, 6 bases at V and 1 base at J, with 18 bases in the middle. Germline values: CDR1 WSHSY, CDR2 SAAADI. The CDR3 spans 16 residues. The chain's CDR3 is CASSDGRTEINYGYTF. The CDR3 bases are TGCGCCAGCAGCGATGGACGGACAGAGATTAACTATGGCTACACCTTC.

This clone was found a few times. This CDR3 is CASSTGNTEAFF. The DNA of the CDR3 is TGTGCCAGTAGTACGGGTAACACTGAAGCTTTCTTT. The chain has TRBV19 and TRBJ1-1; D gene uncertain. The germline V and J ends were trimmed by 4 bases and 2 bases, with 5 bases remaining between them. Per the germline V gene, CDR1 is LNHDA and CDR2 is SQIVND (reference sequence). The CDR3 spans 12 residues. Using reference TRBV19 and TRBJ1-1 for the parts outside the CDR3, the full variable domain is DGGITQSPKYLFRKEGQNVTLSCEQNLNHDAMYWYRQDPGQGLRLIYYSQIVNDFQKGDIAEGYSVSREKKESFPLTVTSAQKNPTAFYLCASSTGNTEAFFGQGTRLTVV.

This chain uses TRBV11-2 with TRBJ2-1; 10 bases fit TRBD2. Losses at the gene ends were 2 bases for V and 4 bases for J; bases not matched to a gene: 5. The germline V gene encodes CDR1 SGHAT and CDR2 FQNNGV. The CDR3 consists of 16 residues. CDR3 protein: CASSLSTSGVYNEQFF. DNA for the CDR3: TGTGCCAGCAGCTTAAGCACTAGCGGGGTATACAATGAGCAGTTCTTC.

To note about this clone: The same CDR3 is also encoded by other DNA sequences in this sample. The CDR3 nucleotides read TGTGCCAGCAGTCTACAGGGAAGCACTGAAGCTTTCTTT. Its protein product is CASSLQGSTEAFF. The chain uses TRBV12-3 or TRBV12-4 and TRBJ1-1, with a tentative D call TRBD1 (6 bases). With 5 bases removed from V and 4 bases from J, the gap between germline ends came to 11 bases. This CDR3 spans 13 amino acids.

The chain employs TRBV27 and TRBJ1-2; 7 bases fit TRBD1. The germline gives CDR1 MNHEY, CDR2 SMNVEV (reference sequence). The V segment lost 4 bases and the J segment 2 bases; nucleotides outside the gene matches: 7. The CDR3 spans 15 residues. The CDR3 protein is CASSSNTGANYGYTF. CDR3 in DNA: TGTGCCAGCAGTTCAAACACAGGGGCCAACTATGGCTACACCTTC.

The genes are TRBV27 and TRBJ1-5; no clear D. There are 15 residues in the CDR3. The V gene's germline CDR1 is MNHEY and CDR2 SMNVEV (reference sequence). Between the trimmed V and J ends, which lost 5 bases and 1 base, there was a span of 12 bases. CDR3 residues: CASSALALSNQPQHF. The CDR3 DNA reads TGTGCCAGCAGTGCTTTGGCACTAAGCAATCAGCCCCAGCATTTT.

V usage is TRBV19 and J usage is TRBJ1-1; 7 bases are a match to TRBD1. The germline V gene has CDR1 LNHDA and CDR2 SQIVND (reference sequence). V lost 2 bases to trimming and J lost 3 bases; unmatched junction nucleotides: 9. This CDR3 region has 16 residues. The CDR3: CASSIWGQMVYTEAFF. The CDR3 nucleotides are TGTGCCAGTAGTATATGGGGACAGATGGTGTACACTGAAGCTTTCTTT. The whole variable domain, filled in from reference TRBV19 and TRBJ1-1, reads DGGITQSPKYLFRKEGQNVTLSCEQNLNHDAMYWYRQDPGQGLRLIYYSQIVNDFQKGDIAEGYSVSREKKESFPLTVTSAQKNPTAFYLCASSIWGQMVYTEAFFGQGTRLTVV.

The V call is TRBV28, the J call TRBJ1-1; 10 nucleotides agree with TRBD1. The CDR3 totals 15 residues. The J segment lost 5 bases and the V segment lost 5 bases, leaving 8 bases of the junction unmatched. The germline V gene has CDR1 MDHEN and CDR2 SYDVKM. CDR3 region: CASSDDRGRGTEAFF. CDR3 DNA: TGTGCCAGCAGTGATGACAGGGGGCGCGGGACTGAAGCTTTCTTT.

This clone was observed once. This chain connects TRBV28 to TRBJ1-2, with D possibly TRBD1 on 6 matching bases. Germline lookup yields CDR1 MDHEN and CDR2 SYDVKM. CDR3 length: 13 residues. Trimming stripped 6 bases from V and 2 bases from J, with 10 bases between. The CDR3, as DNA: TGTGCCAGCAGCCCCACAGGGAACTATGGCTACACCTTC. Translated: CASSPTGNYGYTF.

This clone has just a few counts. V usage is TRBV3-1 (or the pseudogene TRBV3-2) and J usage is TRBJ1-1; D not resolved. The CDR3 has 14 amino acids. Between the trimmed V and J ends, which lost 0 bases and 6 bases, there was a span of 11 bases. Germline-derived CDR1 and CDR2 are LGHDT and YNNKEL (reference sequence). The CDR3 here is CASSQERGRAEAFF. DNA for the CDR3: TGTGCCAGCAGCCAAGAAAGAGGGAGGGCTGAAGCTTTCTTT.

The CDR3 loop is CASSLVAGGTSREQFF. Here the CDR3 DNA reads TGCGCCAGCAGCTTAGTAGCGGGGGGGACCTCGCGGGAGCAGTTCTTC. V and J are TRBV5-1 and TRBJ2-1; 11 bases are a match to TRBD2. Trimming cost V 2 bases and J 10 bases; bases outside gene matches: 11. The CDR3 has 16 amino acids. The germline CDR1 and CDR2 sequences are SGHRS and YFSETQ. Filled out from reference TRBV5-1 and TRBJ2-1, the complete variable domain reads KAGVTQTPRYLIKTRGQQVTLSCSPISGHRSVSWYQQTPGQGLQFLFEYFSETQRNKGNFPGRFSGRQFSNSRSEMNVSTLELGDSALYLCASSLVAGGTSREQFFGPGTRLTVL.

V gene TRBV18 combines with J gene TRBJ1-4; 8 nucleotides agree with TRBD1. Germline CDR1 reads KGHSH; CDR2 reads LQKENI. The CDR3 runs to 14 residues. V lost 4 bases to trimming and J lost 6 bases; unmatched junction nucleotides: 4. CDR3 DNA sequence: TGTGCCAGCTCACTTTACAGGGGGGATGAAAAACTGTTTTTT. This gives the protein CASSLYRGDEKLFF.

V gene TRBV27 combines with J gene TRBJ1-1; D may be TRBD1 (5 bases). Germline V CDR1 and CDR2: MNHEY, SMNVEV (reference sequence). This CDR3 contains 15 residues. Trimming cost V 1 base and J 5 bases, with 14 bases left between them. Written as DNA, the CDR3 is TGTGCCAGCAGTTTATTTGGGGGGAGTTGGACTGAAGCTTTCTTT. It codes for CASSLFGGSWTEAFF.

The CDR3 protein is CASSVAGGTTEAFF. DNA for the CDR3: TGTGCCAGCAGCGTAGCCGGGGGTACAACTGAAGCTTTCTTT. The chain combines TRBV9 with TRBJ1-1; TRBD1 might be the D (5 bases). The V end lost 0 bases, the J end lost 5 bases, and 11 bases lay between the germline ends. Germline CDR1 SGDLS, CDR2 YYNGEE. The CDR3 extends over 14 amino acids. Looking up the rest from reference TRBV9 and TRBJ1-1 gives the full variable domain: DSGVTQTPKHLITATGQRVTLRCSPRSGDLSVYWYQQSLDQGLQFLIQYYNGEERAKGNILERFSAQQFPDLHSELNLSSLELGDSALYFCASSVAGGTTEAFFGQGTRLTVV.

The chain joins TRBV19 to TRBJ1-4; no clear D gene. V dropped 7 bases and J dropped 5 bases, with 14 bases sitting between them. Germline CDR1 LNHDA, CDR2 SQIVND (reference sequence). This CDR3 spans 14 amino acids. This CDR3 is CASTRGGQNEKLFF. CDR3 nucleotide sequence: TGTGCCAGTACTCGGGGAGGGCAGAATGAAAAACTGTTTTTT.

This rearrangement joins TRBV30 to TRBJ1-1; the D is unclear. Looked up from germline, CDR1 is GTSNPN and CDR2 is SVGIG (reference sequence). CDR3 size: 14 residues. V lost 4 bases to trimming and J lost 1 base, with 13 bases between them. The CDR3 DNA reads TGTGCCTGGACCAACGGGGTCACGAACACTGAAGCTTTCTTT. This translates into CAWTNGVTNTEAFF.

The J gene is TRBJ1-3, the V gene TRBV12-3 or TRBV12-4; no reliable D call. This CDR3 has 13 residues. V was trimmed by 5 bases and J by 0 bases, leaving 5 bases between them. The CDR3 DNA reads TGTGCCAGCAGTCTCTCCTCTGGAAACACCATATATTTT. Translated, it gives CASSLSSGNTIYF.

The V call is TRBV6-5, the J call TRBJ2-3; 9 nucleotides align to TRBD1. After removal of 7 bases from V and 0 bases from J, the junction contained 5 bases not matched to a gene. Germline V gene sequence: CDR1 MNHEY, CDR2 SVGAGI. CDR3 size: 15 residues. The CDR3 DNA is TGTGCCAGCAACCGACAGGGGGGTAGCACAGATACGCAGTATTTT. Translating it yields CASNRQGGSTDTQYF.

The chain links TRBV6-5 to TRBJ2-7; 8 positions agree with TRBD1. The V and J ends lost 8 bases and 0 bases, in that order; junction bases with no gene match: 9. CDR3 length equals 15 residues. Per the germline V gene, CDR1 is MNHEY and CDR2 is SVGAGI. CDR3 region: CASGDRSLSSYEQYV. The CDR3 region has the DNA TGTGCCAGCGGGGACAGGTCTTTAAGCTCCTACGAGCAGTACGTC.

The genes are TRBV7-5 and TRBJ1-1; no check of the table's D call, TRBD1, against the DNA was made. TRBV7-5 is designated a pseudogene. The length of the CDR3 is 14 residues. The CDR3 is CVRSLGQDNTEAFF. The CDR3 DNA sequence: TGTGTCAGAAGCTTAGGACAGGACAACACTGAAGCTTTCTTT.

Notes on this clone: Other DNA sequences in the sample encode the same CDR3. The rearrangement uses TRBV18 and TRBJ1-1; 8 nucleotides line up with TRBD1. Losses at the gene ends were 3 bases for V and 3 bases for J; bases not matched to a gene: 0. In germline, CDR1 is KGHSH, CDR2 LQKENI. The CDR3 loop spans 13 amino acids. The CDR3 spells CASSPGQDTEAFF. CDR3 nucleotides: TGTGCCAGCTCACCGGGACAGGACACTGAAGCTTTCTTT.

The rearrangement uses TRBV30 and TRBJ1-1; D unclear. CDR1 GTSNPN and CDR2 SVGIG come from the germline V gene (reference sequence). Trimming took 4 bases from V and 5 from J, leaving 5 bases between them. The CDR3 loop spans 10 amino acids. The CDR3, as DNA: TGTGCCTGGACGGGGACTGAAGCTTTCTTT. As protein: CAWTGTEAFF.